These T cell receptor beta chains were read from a single sample in a study of identical twins. TCRdb recomputed calls from the 5' RACE reads with MiXCR, one row per CDR3 protein. Of hundreds of thousands of distinct CDR3 sequences detected, 10% to 15% appear once; the ten largest clones hold around 7.8%. These same records also appear under a second study, on yellow fever vaccine responses in identical twins.

Material for sequencing was CD8+ T cells sorted from blood. The receptors derive from a woman under 30 in good health. Each CDR3 is given with its conserved first and last residue. The D gene is left open where the match is weak. Rows may omit the clone size; those that give it use once, few, many or a size class.

J,V,size,length,D,DNA,CDR3
TRBJ2-1,TRBV4-1,.,15,.,TGCGCCAGCAGCCAAGTTGCGGGACCCTACAATGAGCAGTTCTTC,CASSQVAGPYNEQFF
TRBJ2-3,TRBV6-5,.,13,.,TGTGCCAGCAGTTATGTAGGCGCAGATACGCAGTATTTT,CASSYVGADTQYF
TRBJ2-1,TRBV19,many,15,.,TGTGCCAGTAGCCCGTATTATTCCCGGGACACAGAGCAGTTCTTC,CASSPYYSRDTEQFF
TRBJ2-5,TRBV11-2,.,14,.,TGTGCCAGCAGTCTAGAGCACCGTAAAGAGACCCAGTACTTC,CASSLEHRKETQYF
TRBJ2-7,TRBV27,many,16,TRBD1,TGTGCCAGCAGTTCCCGGACAGGGGAACTAGCCTACGAGCAGTACTTC,CASSSRTGELAYEQYF
TRBJ2-1,TRBV20-1,many,15,.,TGCAGTGCTCCCCGGGGCGGGACCTCCTACAATGAGCAGTTCTTC,CSAPRGGTSYNEQFF
TRBJ2-7,TRBV4-1,many,16,TRBD2,TGCGCCAGCAGCCTCATCTACCCGGCTAGCGGATACGAGCAGTACTTC,CASSLIYPASGYEQYF
TRBJ2-5,TRBV20-1,.,18,TRBD2,TGCAGTGCTAGAGATCTGCGACTAGCGGGAGGAGTCCAAGAGACCCAGTACTTC,CSARDLRLAGGVQETQYF
TRBJ1-2,TRBV7-9,.,13,.,TGTGCCAGCAGCCCGAGAAGGGGCTATGGCTACACCTTC,CASSPRRGYGYTF
TRBJ2-7,TRBV20-1,few,14,.,TGCAGTGCTAGAGATCTTGGGAGTTCCTACGAGCAGTACTTC,CSARDLGSSYEQYF
TRBJ2-5,TRBV7-9,many,17,.,TGTGCCAGCAGCACCAGTAGAGCGGGACACCACCAAGAGACCCAGTACTTC,CASSTSRAGHHQETQYF
TRBJ2-5,TRBV3-1,.,15,.,TGTGCCAGCAGCCAAGATGGGGGGCGCGTAGAGACCCAGTACTTC,CASSQDGGRVETQYF
TRBJ2-1,TRBV10-1,few,12,.,TGCGCCAGCAGTGATCGTGGGGATGAGCAGTTCTTC,CASSDRGDEQFF
TRBJ2-2,TRBV7-9,few,11,.,TGTGCCAGCACTGCCTCCGGGGAGCTGTTTTTT,CASTASGELFF
TRBJ2-1,TRBV10-3,few,24,TRBD2,TGTGCCATCAGTGAGTCGTTTAGGTACCGCCTAGCGGGGGCCCCGATCCACAACTACAATGAGCAGTTCTTC,CAISESFRYRLAGAPIHNYNEQFF
TRBJ1-1,TRBV20-1,few,12,.,TGCAGTGCTAGAGACTCCGGGACAGAAGCTTTCTTT,CSARDSGTEAFF
TRBJ1-1,TRBV6-1,.,11,.,TGTGCCAGCATCTTAAACGGTGAAGCTTTCTTT,CASILNGEAFF
TRBJ2-1,TRBV6-5,few,16,.,TGTGCCAGCAGTTACAACCCGGGAGAGAAGATGAATGAGCAGTTCTTC,CASSYNPGEKMNEQFF
TRBJ2-5,TRBV11-2,.,16,.,TGTGCCAGCAGCTTAGACGGGACCCTTGGGGTGGAGACCCAGTACTTC,CASSLDGTLGVETQYF
TRBJ1-6,TRBV27,.,16,.,TGTGCCAGCAGCTATCAAGGGCCGGCCCCTAAATCACCCCTCCACTTT,CASSYQGPAPKSPLHF
TRBJ2-3,TRBV5-1,.,17,TRBD2,TGCGCCAGCAGCTGGAACTTAGCGGGGGGCCCCACAGATACGCAGTATTTT,CASSWNLAGGPTDTQYF
TRBJ2-5,TRBV7-9,.,17,.,TGTGCCAGCCGTGGACTACTGGAGGGGGCCCATAGGGAGACCCAGTACTTC,CASRGLLEGAHRETQYF
TRBJ2-3,TRBV27,few,16,.,TGTGCCAGCAGTTTGTATCAGGGGAACCCCACAGATACGCAGTATTTT,CASSLYQGNPTDTQYF
TRBJ2-1,TRBV3-1,many,14,.,TGTGCCAGCAGCCGACGGACAGACAACAATGAGCAGTTCTTC,CASSRRTDNNEQFF
TRBJ2-2,TRBV12-3/TRBV12-4,few,15,TRBD2,TGTGCCAGCACTCGCGGGAGCGGGAACACCGGGGAGCTGTTTTTT,CASTRGSGNTGELFF
TRBJ1-3,TRBV18,few,15,.,TGTGCCAGCTCGAATGGGGCAGGAAGAAGTAACACCATATATTTT,CASSNGAGRSNTIYF
TRBJ2-2,TRBV14,few,13,.,TGTGCCAGCAGAGGGACTTACACCGGGGAGCTGTTTTTT,CASRGTYTGELFF
TRBJ2-3,TRBV4-1,many,14,.,TGCGCCAGCAGCCCCAGCCAGCTTGCAGATACGCAGTATTTT,CASSPSQLADTQYF
TRBJ1-1,TRBV29-1,few,11,.,TGCAGCGTTGCCCCGAACACTGAAGCTTTCTTT,CSVAPNTEAFF
TRBJ2-1,TRBV5-1,many,17,.,TGCGCCAGCAGCTCCACCCCGCCTGGACAGATTTACAATGAGCAGTTCTTC,CASSSTPPGQIYNEQFF
TRBJ2-7,TRBV29-1,many,13,.,TGCAGCGCCGCACGAGGAGGGACCCACGAGCAGTACTTC,CSAARGGTHEQYF
TRBJ2-1,TRBV27,few,12,.,TGTGCCAGCAGTCGACCCGGAGGTGAGCAGTTCTTC,CASSRPGGEQFF
TRBJ2-3,TRBV2,few,14,.,TGTGCCACCAGCTATGGGGGTGAGACAGATACGCAGTATTTT,CATSYGGETDTQYF
TRBJ2-5,TRBV7-9,.,13,.,TGTGCCAGCAGCCCGACAGTCGACGAGACCCAGTACTTC,CASSPTVDETQYF
TRBJ1-6,TRBV9,many,16,.,TGTGCCAGCAGCCCCACTCCGGCAGGCTATAATTCACCCCTCCACTTT,CASSPTPAGYNSPLHF
TRBJ2-1,TRBV4-1,.,15,.,TGCGCCAGCAGCCAGAGGCAGGGCGAGGGCAATGAGCAGTTCTTC,CASSQRQGEGNEQFF